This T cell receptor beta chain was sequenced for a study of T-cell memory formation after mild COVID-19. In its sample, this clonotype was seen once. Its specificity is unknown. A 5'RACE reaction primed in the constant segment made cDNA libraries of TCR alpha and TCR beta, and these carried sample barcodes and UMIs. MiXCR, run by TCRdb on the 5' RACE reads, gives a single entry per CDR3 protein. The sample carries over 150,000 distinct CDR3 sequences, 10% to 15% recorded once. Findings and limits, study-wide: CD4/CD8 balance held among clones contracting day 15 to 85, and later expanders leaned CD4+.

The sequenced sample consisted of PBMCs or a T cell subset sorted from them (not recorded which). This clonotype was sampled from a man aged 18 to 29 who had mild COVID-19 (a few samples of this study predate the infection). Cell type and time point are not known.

As DNA, the CDR3 is TGTGCCAGCAGTGTGCAGGGCTTGAACACTGAAGCTTTCTTT. Translating it yields CASSVQGLNTEAFF. The gene calls are TRBV2 and TRBJ1-1, with D tentatively TRBD1 (5 bases). V was clipped by 4 bases and J by 0 bases, with 9 bases between them. The germline gives CDR1 SNHLY, CDR2 FYNNEI. The CDR3 spans 14 residues. The full variable domain, with the rest looked up from reference TRBV2 and TRBJ1-1, is EPEVTQTPSHQVTQMGQEVILRCVPISNHLYFYWYRQILGQKVEFLVSFYNNEISEKSEIFDDQFSVERPDGSNFTLKIRSTKLEDSAMYFCASSVQGLNTEAFFGQGTRLTVV.